The clone carrying this T cell receptor beta chain was seen repeatedly, ten times or more. Its antigen is currently unknown. This entry is derived from a study of T cells in Graves' hyperthyroidism and ophthalmopathy. Study-wide results and caveats: The authors' 13 V-J model separated ophthalmopathy from stable hyperthyroidism.

Authors of the study amplified TCR beta CDR3 regions from RNA transcripts. An initial round of RT-PCR targeting the TCR CDR3 relied on the HTBI primer set. TCRdb redid the calling of the multiplex PCR reads with MiXCR, one entry per CDR3 protein. There are around 700,000 distinct CDR3 sequences in the sample; about 17% occur only once, and about a sixth lies in the top ten. Sequenced input: blood. This sequence was found in a woman aged 50 to 60 with Graves' hyperthyroidism that later progressed to Graves' ophthalmopathy.

CDR3 amino acids: CASSLGGLETQYF. The CDR3 coding sequence is TGTGCCAGCAGCTTAGGAGGACTAGAGACCCAGTACTTC. The chain couples TRBV7-2 to TRBJ2-5, with D perhaps TRBD2 (5 bases). This CDR3 is built from 13 residues. CDR1 is SGHTA and CDR2 is FQGNSA in the germline V gene. V lost 1 base and J lost 4, with 7 bases in between.